A selection of T cell receptor beta chains follows, all from one sample in a study of blood T cells in healthy people across ages. TCRdb re-analysed the 5' RACE reads in MiXCR, keeping a single row per CDR3 protein. This table holds about a million distinct CDR3 sequences, roughly 51% found once. Source material: blood. These receptors all come from a woman between 55 and 75 years old in good health. Each CDR3 is given without its conserved first and last residue.

len: 12
v_gene: TRBV28
j_gene: TRBJ1-4
CDR3aa: ASSLSPTNEKLF

len: 14
v_gene: TRBV27
j_gene: TRBJ2-7
CDR3aa: ASSPTRTALIYEQY

len: 11
v_gene: TRBV10-3
j_gene: TRBJ2-5
CDR3aa: AISGTGWETQY

len: 13
v_gene: TRBV4-1
j_gene: TRBJ2-7
CDR3aa: ASSQGDTLSYEQY

len: 11
v_gene: TRBV3-1
j_gene: TRBJ1-1
CDR3aa: ASSQAGYTEAF

len: 13
v_gene: TRBV10-3
j_gene: TRBJ2-7
CDR3aa: AISESGGVRYEQY

len: 11
v_gene: TRBV29-1
j_gene: TRBJ2-3
CDR3aa: SVEGRSTDTQY

len: 11
v_gene: TRBV2
j_gene: TRBJ2-5
CDR3aa: ASNGLDYNEQY

len: 15
v_gene: TRBV5-1
j_gene: TRBJ2-2
CDR3aa: ASSAARAGRTTGELF

len: 14
v_gene: TRBV29-1
j_gene: TRBJ2-7
CDR3aa: SVEDGAGGPGYEQY

len: 13
v_gene: TRBV20-1
j_gene: TRBJ2-6
CDR3aa: SASRVNSGANVLT

len: 13
v_gene: TRBV4-3
j_gene: TRBJ2-3
CDR3aa: ASSHAGSKSDTQY

len: 11
v_gene: TRBV18
j_gene: TRBJ1-1
CDR3aa: ASSPGQNTEAF

len: 18
v_gene: TRBV4-1
j_gene: TRBJ2-5
CDR3aa: ASSHLDALAGGAAFETQY

len: 12
v_gene: TRBV7-2
j_gene: TRBJ2-1
CDR3aa: ASSPSLAGGGQF

len: 13
v_gene: TRBV4-1
j_gene: TRBJ1-1
CDR3aa: ASSQDLRKNTEAF

len: 14
v_gene: TRBV11-1
j_gene: TRBJ2-1
CDR3aa: ASSLGAGGFSYEQF

len: 13
v_gene: TRBV6-5
j_gene: TRBJ2-1
CDR3aa: ASSYARTSGFEEF

len: 14
v_gene: TRBV28
j_gene: TRBJ1-5
CDR3aa: ASSPPGPYSNQPQH

len: 10
v_gene: TRBV28
j_gene: TRBJ2-7
CDR3aa: ASSTGTYEQY

len: 13
v_gene: TRBV4-1
j_gene: TRBJ2-7
CDR3aa: ASSQPGTGGRTQY

len: 13
v_gene: TRBV9
j_gene: TRBJ1-2
CDR3aa: ASSVKATRTRGYT

len: 12
v_gene: TRBV15
j_gene: .
CDR3aa: ATSIRVSPYEQY

len: 10
v_gene: TRBV29-1
j_gene: TRBJ2-5
CDR3aa: SVRDGQETQY

len: 11
v_gene: TRBV9
j_gene: TRBJ2-7
CDR3aa: ASSEGQGGEQY

len: 9
v_gene: TRBV29-1
j_gene: TRBJ2-7
CDR3aa: SVVQSGEQY

len: 10
v_gene: TRBV30
j_gene: TRBJ1-2
CDR3aa: AWSYGSYGYT

len: 15
v_gene: TRBV7-2
j_gene: TRBJ2-4
CDR3aa: ASNQRLAEEAKNIQY

len: 13
v_gene: TRBV21-1
j_gene: TRBJ1-2
CDR3aa: ASSPKTGNCCGYT

len: 13
v_gene: TRBV12-3/TRBV12-4
j_gene: TRBJ2-1
CDR3aa: ASSQTGEVRNEQF

len: 15
v_gene: TRBV6-5
j_gene: TRBJ2-4
CDR3aa: ASSYSRGFLAKNIQY

len: 12
v_gene: TRBV29-1
j_gene: TRBJ1-1
CDR3aa: SVEGRGEGTEAF

len: 14
v_gene: TRBV19
j_gene: TRBJ2-7
CDR3aa: ASSGRLAVDSYEQY

len: 12
v_gene: TRBV18
j_gene: .
CDR3aa: ASSPGLAGKTQY

len: 12
v_gene: TRBV10-3
j_gene: TRBJ2-1
CDR3aa: AISEEGSYNEQF

len: 12
v_gene: TRBV20-1
j_gene: TRBJ1-5
CDR3aa: SARVAGRNQPQH

len: 12
v_gene: TRBV6-2/TRBV6-3
j_gene: TRBJ1-1
CDR3aa: ASSKGSWGTEAF

len: 14
v_gene: TRBV3-1
j_gene: TRBJ2-1
CDR3aa: ASSQDGIAVENEQF

len: 11
v_gene: TRBV20-1
j_gene: TRBJ2-2
CDR3aa: SAQRPNTGELF

len: 11
v_gene: TRBV7-2
j_gene: TRBJ1-6
CDR3aa: ASSPIGNSPLH